This T cell receptor beta chain was captured by sequencing in a study of immune reconstitution after stem cell transplant in scleroderma (dated by TCRdb to between 2016 and 2019). Library prep was done by RT-PCR. The sample was run on an Illumina MiSeq. TCRdb reworked the public reads: Q25 trimming with fastp, MiXCR clone assembly, productive beta chains retained. Here each entry gathers all rows of one CDR3 protein and keeps the most common genes and DNA. The sample table lists approximately 3,000 distinct CDR3 sequences, roughly 3.9% of them with a count of one. In total, the top ten clones hold roughly 3.3% of the sample. From the germline V gene, CDR1 is SGHDT and CDR2 is YYEEEE. The V end loses 4 bases and the J end loses 0 bases, and a stretch of 10 bases separates them. From its cysteine to its phenylalanine, the CDR3 spans 14 amino acids. The read is trimmed to its CDR3 DNA, 42 bases read in frame from base 1.

By sample share, this clonotype is medium-sized (0.01 to 0.1%). No cognate antigen has been identified for it. One base away there is no much larger clone; base qualities are not given. This receptor was identified in a human donor with systemic sclerosis. The chain joins TRBV5-6 to TRBJ1-1; the D gene cannot be named for sure. Sampling was performed before or after autologous hematopoietic stem cell transplantation (not recorded which). The CDR3 reads CASSLGRLNTEAFF. The DNA sequence follows: TGTGCCAGCAGCCTCGGGCGGCTGAACACTGAAGCTTTCTTT.